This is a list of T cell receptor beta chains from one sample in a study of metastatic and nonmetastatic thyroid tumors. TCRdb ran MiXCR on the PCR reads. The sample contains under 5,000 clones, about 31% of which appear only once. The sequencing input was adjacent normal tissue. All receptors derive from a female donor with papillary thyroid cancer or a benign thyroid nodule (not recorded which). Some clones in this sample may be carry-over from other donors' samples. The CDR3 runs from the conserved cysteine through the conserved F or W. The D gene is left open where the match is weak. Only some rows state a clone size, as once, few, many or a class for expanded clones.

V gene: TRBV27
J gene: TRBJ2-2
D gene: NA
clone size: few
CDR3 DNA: TGTGCCAGCAGTTTTGGAACGTTAACCGGGGAGCTGTTTTTT
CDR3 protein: CASSFGTLTGELFF

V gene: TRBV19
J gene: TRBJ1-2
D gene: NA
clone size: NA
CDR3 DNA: TGTGCCAGTATCCCCCAACCGGGACGGGACTATGGCTACACCTTC
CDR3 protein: CASIPQPGRDYGYTF

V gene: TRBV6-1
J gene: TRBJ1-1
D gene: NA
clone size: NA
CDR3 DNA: TGTGCCAGCAGCCCGGGACGCATGAACACTGAAGCTTTCTTT
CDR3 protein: CASSPGRMNTEAFF

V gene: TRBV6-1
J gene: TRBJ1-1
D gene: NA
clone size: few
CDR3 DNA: TGTGCCAGCAGTGAATGGATATTGAACACTGAAGCTTTCTTT
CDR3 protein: CASSEWILNTEAFF

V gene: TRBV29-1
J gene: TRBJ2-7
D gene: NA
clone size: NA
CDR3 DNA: TGCAGCGTGGTACTATCTTGGGGACTATTGGGAGGGGGCTACGAGCAGTACTTC
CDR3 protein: CSVVLSWGLLGGGYEQYF

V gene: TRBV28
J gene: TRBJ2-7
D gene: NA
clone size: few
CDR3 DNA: TGTGCCAGCAACCGGTCAGGGTTTTCCTACGAGCAGTACTTC
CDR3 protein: CASNRSGFSYEQYF

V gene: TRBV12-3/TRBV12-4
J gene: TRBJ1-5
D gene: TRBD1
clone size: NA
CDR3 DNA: TGTGCCAGCAGTTTAAACAAGGGGGCGGGCACTCAGCCCCAGCATTTT
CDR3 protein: CASSLNKGAGTQPQHF

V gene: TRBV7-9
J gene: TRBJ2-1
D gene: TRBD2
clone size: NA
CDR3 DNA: TGTGCCAGCTCCCGGGGCGGGAGGGCCGAGTTCTTC
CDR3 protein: CASSRGGRAEFF

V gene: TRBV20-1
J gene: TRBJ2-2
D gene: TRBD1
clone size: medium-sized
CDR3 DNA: TGCAGTGCTACCAAGCAGGGGGCGGGCACCGGGGAGCTGTTTTTT
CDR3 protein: CSATKQGAGTGELFF

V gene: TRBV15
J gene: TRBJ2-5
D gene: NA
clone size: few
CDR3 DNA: TGTGCCACCAGCCGTCGTGGAGAGACCCAGTACTTC
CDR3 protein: CATSRRGETQYF

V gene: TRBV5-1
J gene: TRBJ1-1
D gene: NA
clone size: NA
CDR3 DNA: TGCGCCAGCAGCCTAATTCCATCAGGGGAAGGGATGAACGCTGAAGCTTTCTTT
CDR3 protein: CASSLIPSGEGMNAEAFF

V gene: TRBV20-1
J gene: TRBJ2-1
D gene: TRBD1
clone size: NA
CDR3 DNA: TGCAGTGCCATCCCCGGGACAGTCTACAATGAGCAGTTCTTC
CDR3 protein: CSAIPGTVYNEQFF

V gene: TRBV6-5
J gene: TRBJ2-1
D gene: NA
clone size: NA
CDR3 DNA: TGTGCCAGCAGTTACCATGGGGGGTACAATGAGCAGTTCTTC
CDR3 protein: CASSYHGGYNEQFF

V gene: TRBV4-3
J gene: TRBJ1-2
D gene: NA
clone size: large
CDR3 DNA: TGCGCCAGCAGTTTAATGGCCACCGGGATCTATGGCTACACCTTC
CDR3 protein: CASSLMATGIYGYTF

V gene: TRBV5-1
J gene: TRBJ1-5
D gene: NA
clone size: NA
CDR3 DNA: TGCGCCAGCAGCTTAGATGGGGGCGACAATCAGCCCCAGCATTTT
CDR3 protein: CASSLDGGDNQPQHF